These 8 T cell receptor beta chains came from one sample sequenced in a study of blood T cell repertoires in COVID-19. This table comes from immunoSEQ multiplex PCR, and its TCRdb copy is limited to in-frame clones, with some not included. The data contain some 250,000 clones, about 86% of them singletons. Sequenced sample: peripheral blood. These receptors were taken from an elderly woman with acute or convalescent COVID-19.

The CDR3 nucleotides read TGTGCCTCCGCCAGGAGGGCTAACTATGGCTACACCTTC. Amino acids: CASARRANYGYTF. V and J are TRBV5-8 and TRBJ1-2; D remains unclear. V was shortened by 10 bases and J by 0 bases, with 13 bases between the two germline ends. Germline V gene lookup returns CDR1 SGHTS and CDR2 YDEGEE. The CDR3 consists of 13 residues.

The chain joins TRBV4-1 to TRBJ1-4; no firm D call. The V end lost 0 bases, the J end lost 4 bases, and 9 bases lay between the germline ends. The CDR3 is 15 residues long. Germline assignment: CDR1 MGHRA and CDR2 YSYEKL. Here the CDR3 reads CASSQDEVINEKLFF. Written as DNA, the CDR3 is TGCGCCAGCAGCCAAGATGAGGTGATTAATGAAAAACTGTTTTTT.

This chain connects TRBV30 to TRBJ2-2; D gene unclear. This CDR3 has 14 residues. Germline CDR1 reads GTSNPN; CDR2 reads SVGIG (reference sequence). Trimming removed 7 bases from V and 1 base from J, with 13 bases in between. The CDR3 region has the DNA TGTGCCTACACCCGACTCCTGAACACCGGGGAGCTGTTTTTT. Translation: CAYTRLLNTGELFF.

This sequence joins TRBV28 and TRBJ1-2; D gene unclear. Looked up from germline, CDR1 is MDHEN and CDR2 is SYDVKM. Deletions cut 2 bases from V and 8 bases from J, with 9 bases between. The CDR3 is 12 residues long. The CDR3 region has the DNA TGTGCCAGCAGTTTAACTAGCACCGGCTACACCTTC. Translated: CASSLTSTGYTF.

Written as DNA, the CDR3 is TGTGCCAGCAGCCCCCAGGCGATGGGCACAGATACGCAGTATTTT. The encoded protein is CASSPQAMGTDTQYF. V usage is TRBV11-2 and J usage is TRBJ2-3; D is uncertain. The V gene lost 5 bases and the J gene lost 1 base, with 13 bases spanning the gap. The CDR3 is made up of 15 amino acids. The V gene's germline CDR1 is SGHAT and CDR2 FQNNGV.

V gene TRBV30 combines with J gene TRBJ2-2; 7 nucleotides agree with TRBD2. With V trimmed by 3 bases and J by 7 bases, 5 bases remained unmatched. CDR3 length: 13 residues. Germline values: CDR1 GTSNPN, CDR2 SVGIG (reference sequence). The CDR3 protein is CAWSQRGGGELFF. In nucleotides, the CDR3 is TGTGCCTGGAGCCAGCGGGGTGGCGGGGAGCTGTTTTTT.

V and J are TRBV2 and TRBJ2-2, with TRBD2 matching 9 bases. J was trimmed by 5 bases and V by 7 bases; bases with no gene match: 8. The CDR3 length is 15 residues. Germline CDR1 reads SNHLY; CDR2 reads FYNNEI. This CDR3 reads CASNRGLASTGELFF. Here the CDR3 DNA reads TGTGCCAGCAATCGCGGACTAGCGTCAACCGGGGAGCTGTTTTTT.

This chain joins TRBV27 and TRBJ2-2; 10 nucleotides align to TRBD1. From germline, CDR1 is MNHEY and CDR2 SMNVEV (reference sequence). The junction had 13 bases not matched to a gene; V was cut back by 5 bases and J by 1 base. The CDR3 extends over 19 amino acids. The CDR3 region has the DNA TGTGCCAGCAGTCCCTGGGAGACAGGGGGCATAAAGAACACCGGGGAGCTGTTTTTT. Its translation: CASSPWETGGIKNTGELFF.